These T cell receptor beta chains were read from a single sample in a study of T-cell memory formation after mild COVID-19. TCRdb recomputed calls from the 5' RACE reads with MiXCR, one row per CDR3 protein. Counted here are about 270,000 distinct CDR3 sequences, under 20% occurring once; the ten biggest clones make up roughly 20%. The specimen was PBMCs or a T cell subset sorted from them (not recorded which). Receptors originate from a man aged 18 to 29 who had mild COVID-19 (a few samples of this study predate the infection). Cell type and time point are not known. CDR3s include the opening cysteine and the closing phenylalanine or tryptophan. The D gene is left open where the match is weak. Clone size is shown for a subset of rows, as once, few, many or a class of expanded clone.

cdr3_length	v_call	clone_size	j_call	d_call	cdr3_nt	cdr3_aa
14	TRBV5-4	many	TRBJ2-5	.	TGTGCCAGCAGCTTGGCAGGGGCGACGGAGACCCAGTACTTC	CASSLAGATETQYF
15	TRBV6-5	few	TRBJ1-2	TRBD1	TGTGCCAGCAGTTACTCGACAGGGCTTGGGGATGGCTACACCTTC	CASSYSTGLGDGYTF
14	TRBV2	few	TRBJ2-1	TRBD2	TGTGCCAGCCGCAGACTAGCGGGGAACAATGAGCAGTTCTTC	CASRRLAGNNEQFF
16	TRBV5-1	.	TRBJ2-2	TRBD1	TGCGCCAGCAGCAGGACAGGTGTTTCGAACACCGGGGAGCTGTTTTTT	CASSRTGVSNTGELFF
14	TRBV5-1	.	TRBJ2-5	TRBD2	TGCGCCAGCAGCTTGGCAGCGGGGCAAGAGACCCAGTACTTC	CASSLAAGQETQYF
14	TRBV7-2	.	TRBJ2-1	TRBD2	TGTGCCAGCAGCTTCGGAGCGGGGGAAAATGAGCAGTTCTTC	CASSFGAGENEQFF
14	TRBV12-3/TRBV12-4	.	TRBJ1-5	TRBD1	TGTGCCAGCAGCAGACAGGGTAGCAATCAGCCCCAGCATTTT	CASSRQGSNQPQHF
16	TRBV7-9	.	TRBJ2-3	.	TGTGCCAGCAACCAACTGCGTGGACCTAACACAGATACGCAGTATTTT	CASNQLRGPNTDTQYF
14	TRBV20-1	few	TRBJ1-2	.	TGCAGTGCTAGAGATGTGGCCTCTAACTATGGCTACACCTTC	CSARDVASNYGYTF
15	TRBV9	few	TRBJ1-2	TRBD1	TGTGCCAGCAGCGTAGCTCGAACAGGGGGCTATGGCTACACCTTC	CASSVARTGGYGYTF
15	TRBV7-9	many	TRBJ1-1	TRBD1	TGTGCCAGCAGCTCAGACAGGGAGTGGGTCACTGAAGCTTTCTTT	CASSSDREWVTEAFF